This T cell receptor beta chain was recovered during a study of blood T cell repertoires in COVID-19. Study context: Sites in the United States, Italy and Spain provided acute and convalescent COVID-19 samples. In each case, the material was cDNA or gDNA derived from T cells, B-cell-depleted T cells, or PBMCs.

The CDR3 is 11 amino acids. Germline V lookup: CDR1 SGHDN, CDR2 FVKESK. V shed 5 bases and J shed 12 bases, with 11 bases lying between them. In the authors' workflow: Estimation of nucleated cell counts was performed using reference gene primer amplification. Clones were read by immunoSEQ multiplex PCR, and TCRdb kept only the in-frame ones, dropping some. The DNA was the basis for D and trimming; V, J and clone size are from that table. The sample contains fewer than 350,000 clones, 87% of which appear only once. The chain combines TRBV14 with TRBJ2-1; unclear D gene. The sequenced sample was peripheral blood. The clonotype originates from a woman aged 45-60 years who had recovered from COVID-19. DNA for the CDR3: TGTGCCAGCAGCGTAAAGATAGTGCAGTTCTTC. This codes for CASSVKIVQFF.